Listed below are T cell receptor beta chains from one sample, sequenced in a study of T-cell reconstitution after alpha-beta-depleted transplantation in children. TCRdb analysed the PCR reads with MiXCR anew, one entry per CDR3 protein. The sample includes roughly 220,000 distinct CDR3 sequences, around 9.7% seen only once; the top ten take 5.1%. Specimen: PBMCs from the stem cell graft donor, collected from the stem cell graft. These TCRs come from a human donor who donated a stem cell graft to a child with SCID. CDR3s include the opening cysteine and the closing phenylalanine or tryptophan. D genes are given only for firm matches. Clone size is stated in some rows and not others, as once, few, many or a class when expanded.

clone size	D gene	J gene	V gene	CDR3 DNA	CDR3 protein
many	.	TRBJ2-5	TRBV25-1	TGTGCCAGCAGTGAAGTTGGAATTGTGGAGACCCAGTACTTC	CASSEVGIVETQYF
many	.	TRBJ1-2	TRBV10-3	TGTGCCACTGCTCAGGGGAGGACGGAAGGCTACACCTTC	CATAQGRTEGYTF
many	.	TRBJ2-5	TRBV7-2	TGTGCCAGCAGCCTCTCCGTTAACAGGGTATCGGACGTGACCCAGTACTTC	CASSLSVNRVSDVTQYF
many	.	TRBJ1-1	TRBV12-3/TRBV12-4	TGTGCCAGCAGTGATTATCAGGGGAGGGTCACTGAAGCTTTCTTT	CASSDYQGRVTEAFF
many	.	TRBJ1-6	TRBV7-2	TGTGCCAGCAGCTCCATACAGGGTGTGGGTTCACCCCTCCACTTT	CASSSIQGVGSPLHF
many	.	TRBJ1-2	TRBV12-3/TRBV12-4	TGTGCCAGCAGCCCTGATAACTATGGCTACACCTTC	CASSPDNYGYTF
many	TRBD2	TRBJ2-7	TRBV7-2	TGTGCCAGCAGCTTAGGGGAGCGGGGCCGGGACGAGCAGTACTTC	CASSLGERGRDEQYF
many	TRBD1	TRBJ1-2	TRBV12-3/TRBV12-4	TGTGCCAGCACCAGGGACAGGGTGGGAGGCTACACCTTC	CASTRDRVGGYTF
many	.	TRBJ2-1	TRBV27	TGTGCCAGCAGTTTGAGGGGCGCCGAGCAGTTCTTC	CASSLRGAEQFF
many	TRBD2	TRBJ2-1	TRBV6-2/TRBV6-3	TGTGCCAGCAGGGCGACTAGCGGGGGAGGGTATGAGCAGTTCTTC	CASRATSGGGYEQFF
many	.	TRBJ2-3	TRBV20-1	TGCAGTGCCTCGGGGTGGGATACGCAGTATTTT	CSASGWDTQYF
many	TRBD2	TRBJ2-1	TRBV27	TGTGCCAGCAGGGCCCTGGGCGGGGGCTCCTACAATGAGCAGTTCTTC	CASRALGGGSYNEQFF
many	TRBD2	TRBJ2-3	TRBV12-3/TRBV12-4	TGTGCCAGCACGGCGGGGGGGCAGGGAGTAGATACGCAGTATTTT	CASTAGGQGVDTQYF
many	.	TRBJ2-3	TRBV20-1	TGCAGTGCTAGAGATGATGGCGGGGGACATTATACGCAGTATTTT	CSARDDGGGHYTQYF
.	.	TRBJ2-1	TRBV5-1	TGCGCCAGCAGCTTCCCCTTGGGAGATGAGCAGTTCTTC	CASSFPLGDEQFF
many	.	TRBJ1-3	TRBV14	TGTGCCAGCAGCCATGGGGGGATCTCTGGAAACACCATATATTTT	CASSHGGISGNTIYF
many	.	TRBJ2-1	TRBV9	TGTGCCAGCAGCGAGAGCCCTCGGACGGGGACATCCTACAATGAGCAGTTCTTC	CASSESPRTGTSYNEQFF
.	TRBD1	TRBJ1-5	TRBV2	TGTGCCAGCAGACCCCAGGACAGGGGGCGCCTTGGTCAGCCCCAGCATTTT	CASRPQDRGRLGQPQHF
many	.	TRBJ1-3	TRBV6-4	TGTGCCAGCCTGAGAGGAGGGAAACTAAACACCATATATTTT	CASLRGGKLNTIYF
.	.	TRBJ1-2	TRBV15	TGTGCCACCAGCGTTAGAAGTGGTGGCTACACCTTC	CATSVRSGGYTF
many	.	TRBJ2-7	TRBV7-8	TGTGCCAGCATCGAGTTTTCGGGCTACGAGCAGTACTTC	CASIEFSGYEQYF
few	.	TRBJ2-2	TRBV4-3	TGCGCCAGCAGCCAAGATACCGTTTCCGGCGGGGAGCTGTTTTTT	CASSQDTVSGGELFF
many	TRBD2	TRBJ2-5	TRBV10-3	TGTGCCATCAGTGAGGCGACAGGGTTGACTAGCGGGGGCGAGACCCAGTACTTC	CAISEATGLTSGGETQYF
few	TRBD1	TRBJ2-3	TRBV5-1	TGCGCCAGATGGCTCGGCTGGGGCCCAAATGTAAGGGGGCCCGACAGCACAGATACGCAGTATTTT	CARWLGWGPNVRGPDSTDTQYF
many	.	TRBJ1-5	TRBV7-9	TGTGCCAGCAGTGGGGGAGAGGGAAATCAGCCCCAGCATTTT	CASSGGEGNQPQHF
many	TRBD1	TRBJ2-1	TRBV7-3	TGTGCCAGCAGCGTGGACAGGGGATCCAATGAGCAGTTCTTC	CASSVDRGSNEQFF
many	.	TRBJ2-3	TRBV5-1	TGCGCCAGCAGCCTTTTTAGTGCAACAGATACGCAGTATTTT	CASSLFSATDTQYF
many	TRBD1	TRBJ1-4	TRBV20-1	TGCAGTGCTAGAGCGACAGGGGCCGATGAAAAACTGTTTTTT	CSARATGADEKLFF
many	TRBD2	TRBJ2-2	TRBV12-3/TRBV12-4	TGTGCCAGCAGACGGGGGGCCGGGGAGCTGTTTTTT	CASRRGAGELFF